The 18 T cell receptor beta chains presented below share a single source sample, sequenced in a study of CD8+ T cells in alopecia areata. Treatment noted: oral pan-JAK inhibitor, 5-10 mg twice daily. RNA was isolated and reverse transcribed to cDNA, the sequencing template. Some clones are missing from TCRdb's copy, which holds only in-frame ones; the method was immunoSEQ multiplex PCR. Altogether 150,000 to 200,000 clones are present, around 64% being singletons, with the ten largest covering approximately 1.3%. The sequencing here drew on CD4+ T cells sorted from blood, taken between weeks 47 and 50, from a patient treated with tofacitinib. Receptors originate from a human donor with alopecia areata.

This chain links TRBV29-1 with TRBJ1-1, with 7 nucleotides matching TRBD1. Per germline, CDR1 SQVTM and CDR2 ANQGSEA. J gave up 0 bases and V 4 bases, and 8 bases lay outside the gene matches. The CDR3 runs 15 residues. CDR3 amino acids: CSVVGDSLMNTEAFF. The CDR3 DNA follows: TGCAGCGTTGTAGGGGACAGCCTTATGAACACTGAAGCTTTCTTT.

The V gene is TRBV14, the J gene TRBJ2-3; TRBD2 agrees at 14 bases. Germline V gene lookup returns CDR1 SGHDN and CDR2 FVKESK. CDR3 length equals 15 residues. The V and J ends lost 4 bases and 5 bases, in that order; junction bases with no gene match: 2. The CDR3 DNA follows: TGTGCCAGCAGCCCGGGACTAGCGGGGGTAGATACGCAGTATTTT. Protein: CASSPGLAGVDTQYF. Drawing the rest from reference TRBV14 and TRBJ2-3, the complete variable domain is EAGVTQFPSHSVIEKGQTVTLRCDPISGHDNLYWYRRVMGKEIKFLLHFVKESKQDESGMPNNRFLAERTGGTYSTLKVQPAELEDSGVYFCASSPGLAGVDTQYFGPGTRLTVL.

J is TRBJ2-7 and V is TRBV7-2; 10 bases agree with TRBD1. The V and J ends lost 1 base and 7 bases, in that order; junction bases with no gene match: 7. CDR1 and CDR2 from the germline V gene are SGHTA and FQGNSA. The CDR3 has 15 residues. CDR3 DNA: TGTGCCAGCAGCTTAGTAGGGACAGGGGCGGGGGAGCAGTACTTC. Translated: CASSLVGTGAGEQYF.

The table lists this clone with a count of one. The V and J genes are TRBV15 and TRBJ1-2; D is possibly TRBD1 (5 bases). The CDR3 has 17 residues. Germline V gene sequence: CDR1 LNHNV, CDR2 YYDKDF (reference sequence). Trimming pared 1 base from V and 4 bases from J, leaving 19 bases between. The CDR3 loop is CATSRARRQGQTYGYTF. The CDR3 bases are TGTGCCACCAGCAGAGCAAGAAGGCAGGGCCAAACCTATGGCTACACCTTC.

This clone was seen just once. This chain joins TRBV11-3 and TRBJ1-1, with a tentative D call TRBD1 (5 bases). Germline CDR1 reads SGHNT; CDR2 reads YENEEA. The V end lost 3 bases, the J end lost 6 bases, and 8 bases lay between the germline ends. The CDR3 length is 12 residues. As DNA, the CDR3 is TGTGCCAGCAGCTTCGACAGATCTGAAGCTTTCTTT. Translation: CASSFDRSEAFF.

V gene TRBV7-2 combines with J gene TRBJ1-5; D perhaps matches TRBD1 (6 bases). There are 15 residues in the CDR3. Trimming took 1 base from V and 2 from J, leaving 9 bases between them. Per the germline V gene, CDR1 is SGHTA and CDR2 is FQGNSA. CDR3 in amino acids: CASSLERGGNQPQHF. The DNA for the CDR3 is TGTGCCAGCAGCTTAGAAAGGGGGGGCAATCAGCCCCAGCATTTT. Full variable domain (rest looked up from reference TRBV7-2 and TRBJ1-5): GAGVSQSPSNKVTEKGKDVELRCDPISGHTALYWYRQSLGQGLEFLIYFQGNSAPDKSGLPSDRFSAERTGGSVSTLTIQRTQQEDSAVYLCASSLERGGNQPQHFGDGTRLSIL.

The table lists this clone with a few counts. The chain uses TRBV5-5 and TRBJ2-3; the match to TRBD1 covers 8 bases. The trim removed 3 bases at V and 0 bases at J, leaving 3 bases unmatched. The germline V gene has CDR1 SGHKS and CDR2 YYEKEE (reference sequence). The CDR3 has 15 residues. This CDR3 reads CASSSTGGSTDTQYF. The CDR3 nucleotides read TGTGCCAGCAGCTCTACAGGGGGGAGCACAGATACGCAGTATTTT.

The chain has TRBV10-3 and TRBJ2-3; unclear D gene. CDR3 length: 11 amino acids. The V end was cut by 3 bases, the J end by 2 bases, with 0 bases between. Germline CDR1 and CDR2: ENHRY and SYGVKD. This chain's CDR3 is CAISDTDTQYF. For the CDR3, the DNA is TGTGCCATCAGTGACACAGATACGCAGTATTTT.

The J gene is TRBJ2-2, the V gene TRBV29-1; D gene ambiguous. Per germline, CDR1 SQVTM and CDR2 ANQGSEA. V lost 4 bases and J 2 bases, leaving 8 bases between the germline ends. The CDR3 is 13 residues long. Here the CDR3 DNA reads TGCAGCGTTGGGCAGGTTAACACCGGGGAGCTGTTTTTT. Translated, it gives CSVGQVNTGELFF.

This rearrangement joins TRBV7-2 to TRBJ2-2; D is perhaps TRBD1 (5 bases). The V gene's germline CDR1 is SGHTA and CDR2 FQGNSA. The CDR3 spans 14 residues. V gave up 8 bases and J gave up 5 bases, with 15 bases separating them. The CDR3 reads CASSRVRSTGELFF. The CDR3 nucleotides are TGTGCCAGCTCCAGGGTACGGAGTACCGGGGAGCTGTTTTTT. The variable domain in full, completed from reference TRBV7-2 and TRBJ2-2, reads GAGVSQSPSNKVTEKGKDVELRCDPISGHTALYWYRQSLGQGLEFLIYFQGNSAPDKSGLPSDRFSAERTGGSVSTLTIQRTQQEDSAVYLCASSRVRSTGELFFGEGSRLTVL.

In DNA form, the CDR3 reads TGCAGCGTCGCACCCTCCGGGACAGGGTCTGAAAAACTGTTTTTT. This gives the protein CSVAPSGTGSEKLFF. The V call is TRBV29-1, the J call TRBJ1-4, with TRBD1 identical over 9 bases. V trimming: 6 bases; J trimming: 7 bases; junction bases outside the gene matches: 12. The CDR3 covers 15 residues. CDR1 SQVTM and CDR2 ANQGSEA come from the germline V gene.

The sample holds one count of this clone. The CDR3 DNA sequence: TGTGCCAGCTCAGCGACAGGGGGAAGCAATCAGCCCCAGCATTTT. Residues: CASSATGGSNQPQHF. The V and J genes are TRBV18 and TRBJ1-5, with TRBD1 identical over 9 bases. Germline CDR1 is KGHSH and CDR2 is LQKENI. Trimming cost V 5 bases and J 1 base; bases outside gene matches: 3. CDR3 length: 15 residues. Full variable domain (remainder filled in from reference TRBV18 and TRBJ1-5): NAGVMQNPRHLVRRRGQEARLRCSPMKGHSHVYWYRQLPEEGLKFMVYLQKENIIDESGMPKERFSAEFPKEGPSILRIQQVVRGDSAAYFCASSATGGSNQPQHFGDGTRLSIL.

The rearrangement joins TRBV15 to TRBJ1-1; 8 nucleotides align to TRBD1. J was trimmed by 5 bases and V by 5 bases; bases with no gene match: 10. The germline gives CDR1 LNHNV, CDR2 YYDKDF (reference sequence). The length of the CDR3 is 15 residues. The CDR3, as DNA: TGTGCCACCAGCCCACACCAGACAGGGGAAACTGAAGCTTTCTTT. Translating gives CATSPHQTGETEAFF.

This clone occurred a few times. The chain links TRBV5-1 to TRBJ2-3; D is perhaps TRBD1 or TRBD2 (5 bases each). CDR1 is SGHRS, CDR2 YFSETQ, per germline. This CDR3 has 14 amino acids. The V and J ends lost 1 base and 5 bases respectively, with 11 bases between them. CDR3 coding DNA: TGCGCCAGCAGCTTGACGGGGCTCAAAGATACGCAGTATTTT. The encoded protein is CASSLTGLKDTQYF.

This clone was seen a single time. This chain joins TRBV6-5 and TRBJ2-2; perhaps TRBD1 as D (5 bases). V was cut by 2 bases and J by 2 bases, with 9 bases left in between. Germline CDR1 MNHEY, CDR2 SVGAGI. The CDR3 loop spans 15 amino acids. The CDR3 DNA follows: TGTGCCAGCAGTTACAGGGGTGGTAACACCGGGGAGCTGTTTTTT. This gives the protein CASSYRGGNTGELFF.

The chain recombines TRBV5-1 with TRBJ1-2; D unclear. Germline lookup yields CDR1 SGHRS and CDR2 YFSETQ. The CDR3 runs 12 residues. The V end was cut by 0 bases, the J end by 8 bases, with 8 bases between. CDR3 nucleotides: TGCGCCAGCAGCTTGGGGGAAGGAGGCTACACCTTC. This gives the protein CASSLGEGGYTF.

The chain has TRBV2 and TRBJ1-5; the match to TRBD1 covers 7 bases. V lost 10 bases and J lost 1; bases outside the gene matches: 4. The CDR3 spans 13 residues. The germline gives CDR1 SNHLY, CDR2 FYNNEI. Here the CDR3 reads CATRGQSNQPQHF. The CDR3 DNA sequence: TGTGCCACCAGGGGACAGAGCAATCAGCCCCAGCATTTT.

This clone has a single count. The chain uses TRBV11-1 and TRBJ2-1; TRBD1 is a possible D gene (6 bases). The CDR3 is made up of 14 amino acids. Germline V gene lookup returns CDR1 SGHAT and CDR2 FQDESV (reference sequence). Trimming pared 2 bases from V and 6 bases from J, leaving 11 bases between. The CDR3 coding sequence is TGTGCCAGCAGCTTAAGGATAGGGGGCAATGAGCAGTTCTTC. Translated, it gives CASSLRIGGNEQFF.